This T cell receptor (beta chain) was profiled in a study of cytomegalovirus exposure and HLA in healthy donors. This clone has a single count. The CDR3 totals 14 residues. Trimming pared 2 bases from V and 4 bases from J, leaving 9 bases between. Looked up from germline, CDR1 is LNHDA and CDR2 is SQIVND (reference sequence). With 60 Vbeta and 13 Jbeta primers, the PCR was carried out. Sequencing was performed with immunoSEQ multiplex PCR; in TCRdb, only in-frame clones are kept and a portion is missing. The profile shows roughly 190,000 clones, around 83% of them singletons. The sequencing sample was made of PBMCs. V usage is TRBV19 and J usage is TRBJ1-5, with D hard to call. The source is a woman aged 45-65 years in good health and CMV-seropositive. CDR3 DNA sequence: TGTGCCAGTAGTATATACGGGGAGAATCAGCCCCAGCATTTT. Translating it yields CASSIYGENQPQHF.